This TCR beta chain is from a study of cytomegalovirus exposure and HLA in healthy donors. General study results and limits: Across donors, most TCRs were seen rarely, yet some public ones were widespread. Being productive about 87% or about 30% of the time was typical of most TCR beta V segments in an earlier analysis. When analyzed later, a missense DCLRE1C variant was found to be linked to TCR beta V- and J-gene trimming.

Details on this clone: Its specificity is unknown.

Use of 60 Vbeta and 13 Jbeta primers characterized the PCR. Sequencing was performed with immunoSEQ multiplex PCR; in TCRdb, only in-frame clones are kept and a portion is missing. The sample lists approximately 120,000 clones; 77% were seen once. V lost 3 bases to trimming and J lost 4 bases, with 12 bases between them. The CDR3 extends over 14 amino acids. Germline V lookup: CDR1 LNHDA, CDR2 SQIVND (reference sequence). This TCR was sampled from a woman in her 40s in good health and CMV-seropositive. The specimen was PBMCs. The J gene is TRBJ1-2, the V gene TRBV19; the D is unclear. The CDR3 region has the DNA TGTGCCAGTAGTATTAGCTCCGGCGGCTATGGCTACACCTTC. Translated, it gives CASSISSGGYGYTF.